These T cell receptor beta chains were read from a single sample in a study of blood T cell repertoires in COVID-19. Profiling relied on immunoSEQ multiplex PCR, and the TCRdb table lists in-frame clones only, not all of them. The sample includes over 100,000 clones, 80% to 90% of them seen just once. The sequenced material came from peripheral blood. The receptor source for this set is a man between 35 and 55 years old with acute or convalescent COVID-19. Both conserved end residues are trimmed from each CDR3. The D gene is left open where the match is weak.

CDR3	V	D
ASSSRDTYNEQF	TRBV6-5	-
SASELLNEQF	TRBV20-1	-
ATSRGVGAYGYT	TRBV15	-
ATSKFLRGEAF	TRBV15	-
ATSDLGGLAGVGEQF	TRBV24-1	TRBD2
ASSFRTPGGYEQY	TRBV28	TRBD2
ASSVRAAGSPLH	TRBV9	-
ASSQKVNTEAF	TRBV11-2	-
ASSVRSGAETYEQY	TRBV5-1	-
ASSPGQGYEQY	TRBV7-3	-
SVDGRGTGELF	TRBV29-1	-
ASSYQSGRASETQY	TRBV6-5	TRBD2
ASSLTRADTQY	TRBV11-2	-
ASSPPAVHSYEQY	TRBV7-2	-
ASSASGMYTGELF	TRBV7-2	TRBD2
ASGATGLAGELF	TRBV19	TRBD1
ASSPTSVSSYNEQF	TRBV5-1	TRBD2
ASSSFSGKGYEQY	TRBV11-1	TRBD2
ASSFQGFGELF	TRBV6-2/TRBV6-3	-
ASSQRTGLDEQF	TRBV4-3	TRBD1
SAQATADTQY	TRBV29-1	-
ASRGGRQETQY	TRBV2	-
ASSKRREATYNEQF	TRBV19	TRBD2
SVDWGGTRIDEQF	TRBV29-1	TRBD2
ASSFGTVGNTIY	TRBV28	-
ASSGQENQPQH	TRBV10-2	-
ASSIRLGLAGEQY	TRBV19	TRBD2
ASSALGEVGDTQY	TRBV5-4	-
ASSLWGPDEAF	TRBV7-6	-
ASSLEGSLGNQPQH	TRBV28	-
ASSSGLFYGYT	TRBV28	-
ASSSMGTSGTDTQY	TRBV5-1	TRBD2
ATSDFGGNQPQH	TRBV24-1	-
ASSQEGQGAYNEQF	TRBV4-1	TRBD1
ASSPEVGVGELF	TRBV18	-
ASSYTRETQY	TRBV6-2/TRBV6-3	-
ASSLVRGQPQH	TRBV7-8	-
ASSLSQATGELF	TRBV7-9	-
ASSLVSEVYGYT	TRBV5-1	-
ASRLQGFGSGAF	TRBV2	-
ASSERSFSGQGRQPQH	TRBV6-1	TRBD1
SVGAGGRNQPQH	TRBV29-1	TRBD1
ASSGGIGFNEQF	TRBV10-1	-
AWSVTGYGYT	TRBV30	-
ASSPDIYNEQF	TRBV18	-
ASARNLQGEQF	TRBV7-7	-
ASYSYEQY	TRBV6-4	-
ASSYGRGSNQPQH	TRBV6-2/TRBV6-3	-
ASSLGLQQGVRLNTGELF	TRBV5-1	TRBD1
ASSLVSGGLYNEQF	TRBV4-3	TRBD2
ASSQSLGGVEAF	TRBV4-2	-
ASSPGQGDYEQY	TRBV7-9	TRBD1
ASSLRGGDEQY	TRBV7-2	TRBD2
ASSKRSTGSDTEAF	TRBV5-1	-